This is a list of T cell receptor beta chains from one sample in a study of identical twins. TCRdb itself ran the 5' RACE reads through MiXCR, one entry per CDR3 protein. The sample shows about 340,000 distinct CDR3 sequences, approximately 10% of them seen only once. Sequenced sample: naive T cells sorted from blood. These receptors originate from a woman aged 45-65 years in good health. Each CDR3 is given with its conserved first and last residue. Each record gives: J gene, CDR3 length, V gene, clone size, D gene, CDR3 protein, CDR3 DNA. The D gene is left open where the match is weak. Only part of the rows carry a size: once, few, many, or a class if the clone is expanded.

>TRBJ2-1|14|TRBV5-1|-|TRBD2
CASSLSGKGDEQFF
TGCGCCAGCAGCTTGAGCGGGAAGGGCGATGAGCAGTTCTTC
>TRBJ1-1|13|TRBV12-3/TRBV12-4|-|TRBD1
CASSNDRATEAFF
TGTGCCAGCAGTAACGACAGGGCCACTGAAGCTTTCTTT
>TRBJ2-3|13|TRBV5-1|few|-
CASSELATDTQYF
TGCGCCAGCAGCGAACTGGCGACAGATACGCAGTATTTT
>TRBJ2-2|15|TRBV11-2|-|-
CASSPRIANTGELFF
TGTGCCAGCAGCCCCCGGATAGCGAACACCGGGGAGCTGTTTTTT
>TRBJ2-5|13|TRBV5-6|few|-
CASSFYGGETQYF
TGTGCCAGCAGCTTTTACGGCGGAGAGACCCAGTACTTC
>TRBJ2-1|16|TRBV20-1|-|-
CSARPRLSLLYNEQFF
TGCAGTGCTAGACCTAGACTCTCGTTATTATACAATGAGCAGTTCTTC
>TRBJ1-3|13|TRBV19|few|-
CASIGDSGNTIYF
TGTGCCAGTATTGGGGACTCTGGAAACACCATATATTTT
>TRBJ2-7|13|TRBV3-1|many|-
CASSLRYSYEQYF
TGTGCCAGCAGCCTTCGGTACTCCTACGAGCAGTACTTC
>TRBJ2-5|13|TRBV2|-|-
CARRDNFQETQYF
TGTGCCAGACGGGACAATTTCCAAGAGACCCAGTACTTC
>TRBJ2-2|13|TRBV6-6|many|TRBD1
CASRGQYTGELFF
TGTGCCAGCAGGGGACAGTACACCGGGGAGCTGTTTTTT
>TRBJ2-1|16|TRBV20-1|many|-
CSARMGDSGHYNEQFF
TGCAGTGCTAGGATGGGGGATAGCGGACATTACAATGAGCAGTTCTTC
>TRBJ1-4|14|TRBV18|many|-
CASSPIPGTEKLFF
TGTGCCAGCTCACCAATACCGGGGACAGAAAAACTGTTTTTT
>TRBJ1-2|13|TRBV20-1|-|-
CSARDRRLYGYTF
TGCAGTGCTAGAGATCGGCGTCTATATGGCTACACCTTC
>TRBJ1-5|15|TRBV2|few|TRBD1
CASSGTGTGHQPQHF
TGTGCCAGCAGTGGGACAGGGACCGGGCATCAGCCCCAGCATTTT
>TRBJ2-1|17|TRBV3-1|-|-
CTSSQDGQTLQRNEQFF
TGTACCAGCAGCCAAGATGGCCAGACGCTCCAGCGGAATGAGCAGTTCTTC
>TRBJ2-1|15|TRBV11-2|few|-
CASSLGGAVLDEQFF
TGTGCCAGCAGCTTAGGAGGGGCTGTGTTGGATGAGCAGTTCTTC
>TRBJ2-2|12|TRBV12-3/TRBV12-4|few|-
CASRIGPGELFF
TGTGCCAGCAGGATAGGCCCCGGGGAGCTGTTTTTT
>TRBJ2-1|13|TRBV5-1|many|-
CASRWTSANEQFF
TGCGCCAGCAGATGGACCTCGGCCAATGAGCAGTTCTTC
>TRBJ1-5|13|TRBV6-4|many|-
CASSEGVGQPQHF
TGTGCCAGCAGTGAGGGGGTTGGACAGCCCCAGCATTTT